Listed here are 21 T cell receptor beta chains from one sample, sequenced in a study of OX40 agonist ivuxolimab in advanced cancers. Generated by immunoSEQ multiplex PCR, the TCRdb table keeps only in-frame clones and is missing some. The sample holds roughly 70,000 clones, roughly 82% seen once. The sample was CD4+ or CD8+ T cells sorted from blood, taken in a trial of the OX40 agonist ivuxolimab. The receptors were sampled from an adult with an advanced solid tumor such as melanoma, head and neck, liver or kidney cancer.

CDR3 in DNA: TGTGCCACCAGCAGGTTACAGAGTTCGTACAATGAGCAGTTCTTC. Protein product: CATSRLQSSYNEQFF. V usage is TRBV15 and J usage is TRBJ2-1; D is undetermined. The CDR3 contains 15 residues. Trimming shortened V by 3 bases and J by 4 bases, and 13 bases separated the two germline ends. The germline gives CDR1 LNHNV, CDR2 YYDKDF (reference sequence). Full variable domain (missing parts from reference TRBV15 and TRBJ2-1): DAMVIQNPRYQVTQFGKPVTLSCSQTLNHNVMYWYQQKSSQAPKLLFHYYDKDFNNEADTPDNFQSRRPNTSFCFLDIRSPGLGDTAMYLCATSRLQSSYNEQFFGPGTRLTVL.

This clone has only one observation. The chain recombines TRBV7-3 with TRBJ2-1, with D uncertain. CDR3 length: 15 residues. Trimming cost V 2 bases and J 4 bases, with 12 bases left between them. CDR1 and CDR2 from the germline V gene are SGHTA and FQGTGA. The CDR3 nucleotides are TGTGCCAGCAGCTTAGGAACAGCCTTGTACAATGAGCAGTTCTTC. It codes for CASSLGTALYNEQFF.

About this clone itself: The sample carries other DNA sequences with the same CDR3. This chain links TRBV5-6 with TRBJ1-2; D not certain. Trimming took off 2 bases at V and 0 bases at J, with 2 bases between the two ends. The V gene's germline CDR1 is SGHDT and CDR2 YYEEEE. The CDR3 runs to 12 residues. The CDR3 DNA follows: TGTGCCAGCAGCTTATCTAACTATGGCTACACCTTC. Amino acid sequence: CASSLSNYGYTF.

This rearrangement joins TRBV6-6 to TRBJ2-3; D uncertain. Trimming pared 2 bases from V and 6 bases from J, leaving 9 bases between. This CDR3 has 13 residues. Per the germline V gene, CDR1 is MNHNY and CDR2 is SVGAGI (reference sequence). CDR3 amino acids: CASSYPPGDTQYF. DNA for the CDR3: TGTGCCAGCAGTTACCCGCCCGGGGATACGCAGTATTTT.

The J gene is TRBJ2-3, the V gene TRBV7-9; 8 bases fit TRBD1. Germline V gives CDR1 SEHNR, CDR2 FQNEAQ (reference sequence). The CDR3 loop spans 19 amino acids. The V and J ends lost 6 bases and 6 bases, in that order; junction bases with no gene match: 23. CDR3 DNA sequence: TGTGCCAGCAGATACGGACAGGGTTTGATTAATTTAGTAAGGGATACGCAGTATTTT. Its translation: CASRYGQGLINLVRDTQYF.

The V and J genes are TRBV5-1 and TRBJ1-5; a possible D gene is TRBD1 (6 bases). CDR3 length equals 15 residues. V lost 3 bases and J lost 7, with 17 bases in between. Germline V gene data show CDR1 as SGHRS and CDR2 as YFSETQ. Written as DNA, the CDR3 is TGCGCCAGCAGCTGGGTGGGGGGGGCAAACCAGCCCCAGCATTTT. Its protein is CASSWVGGANQPQHF.

The chain joins TRBV7-8 to TRBJ2-7; 11 bases are a match to TRBD2. Germline V gene data show CDR1 as SGHVS and CDR2 as FQNEAQ. This CDR3 has 17 residues. With V trimmed by 5 bases and J by 6 bases, 15 bases remained unmatched. The CDR3 is CASSPTMRLAGGGEQYF. Written as DNA, the CDR3 is TGTGCCAGCAGCCCCACGATGAGGCTAGCGGGAGGTGGCGAGCAGTACTTC. The full variable domain, its missing parts supplied by reference TRBV7-8 and TRBJ2-7, is GAGVSQSPRYKVAKRGQDVALRCDPISGHVSLFWYQQALGQGPEFLTYFQNEAQLDKSGLPSDRFFAERPEGSVSTLKIQRTQQEDSAVYLCASSPTMRLAGGGEQYFGPGTRLTVT.

The table lists this clone with a count of one. This chain connects TRBV7-2 to TRBJ1-2; 7 bases match TRBD1. The CDR3 is 13 residues long. The germline V gene has CDR1 SGHTA and CDR2 FQGNSA. J was trimmed by 8 bases and V by 4 bases; bases with no gene match: 7. CDR3 amino acids: CASSSGQRGGYTF. CDR3 nucleotide sequence: TGTGCCAGCAGCTCGGGACAGCGGGGCGGCTACACCTTC. Drawing the rest from reference TRBV7-2 and TRBJ1-2, the complete variable domain is GAGVSQSPSNKVTEKGKDVELRCDPISGHTALYWYRQSLGQGLEFLIYFQGNSAPDKSGLPSDRFSAERTGGSVSTLTIQRTQQEDSAVYLCASSSGQRGGYTFGSGTRLTVV.

The sample holds a few counts of this clone. The chain recombines TRBV11-2 with TRBJ2-5; D perhaps matches TRBD1 (6 bases). The CDR3 loop spans 14 amino acids. CDR1 is SGHAT, CDR2 FQNNGV, per germline. V was shortened by 5 bases and J by 5 bases, with 15 bases between the two germline ends. The CDR3 nucleotides are TGTGCCAGCAGCCTTGGACAGAGCGGCGAGACCCAGTACTTC. Residues: CASSLGQSGETQYF.

This chain joins TRBV5-6 and TRBJ2-7; D ambiguous. V was trimmed by 0 bases and J by 6 bases, leaving 13 bases between them. The germline V gene has CDR1 SGHDT and CDR2 YYEEEE. The CDR3 is made up of 14 amino acids. The CDR3 DNA reads TGTGCCAGCAGCTTGGCCGCTGGGAACAGCGAGCAGTACTTC. It yields the protein CASSLAAGNSEQYF.

This clone was seen only a few times. Additional DNA sequences in this sample encode the identical CDR3. V usage is TRBV19 and J usage is TRBJ2-4, with 8 nucleotides matching TRBD1. J was trimmed by 7 bases and V by 6 bases; bases with no gene match: 5. The germline gives CDR1 LNHDA, CDR2 SQIVND (reference sequence). This CDR3 has 13 amino acids. In DNA form, the CDR3 reads TGTGCCAGTAGCGCCGGACAGGGCAACATTCAGTACTTC. Protein sequence: CASSAGQGNIQYF.

V is TRBV5-4 and J is TRBJ2-5; 9 positions agree with TRBD1. The CDR3 contains 14 residues. Unmatched junction bases numbered 5, after V lost 4 bases and J lost 4 bases. Germline assignment: CDR1 SGHNT and CDR2 YYREEE (reference sequence). The CDR3 DNA reads TGTGCCAGCAGCGCACAGGGGGCTGTAGAGACCCAGTACTTC. Protein: CASSAQGAVETQYF.

This sequence joins TRBV2 and TRBJ2-3; a weak D match, TRBD1 (6 bases). Trimming stripped 4 bases from V and 2 bases from J, with 13 bases between. CDR3 length: 15 residues. Per the germline V gene, CDR1 is SNHLY and CDR2 is FYNNEI. In nucleotides, the CDR3 is TGTGCCAGCAGTGGGGGCTCAGGGGACACAGATACGCAGTATTTT. Its translation: CASSGGSGDTDTQYF.

This clone turned up a few times. The chain has TRBV19 and TRBJ1-5; D not resolved. Between the trimmed V and J ends, which lost 3 bases and 5 bases, there was a span of 8 bases. The CDR3 extends over 13 amino acids. Germline V lookup: CDR1 LNHDA, CDR2 SQIVND (reference sequence). CDR3 region: CASSMGRDQPQHF. The CDR3 DNA sequence: TGTGCCAGTAGTATGGGTAGGGATCAGCCCCAGCATTTT. The full variable domain, with the rest looked up from reference TRBV19 and TRBJ1-5, is DGGITQSPKYLFRKEGQNVTLSCEQNLNHDAMYWYRQDPGQGLRLIYYSQIVNDFQKGDIAEGYSVSREKKESFPLTVTSAQKNPTAFYLCASSMGRDQPQHFGDGTRLSIL.

V is TRBV19 and J is TRBJ1-2; 7 positions agree with TRBD1. Germline V gene sequence: CDR1 LNHDA, CDR2 SQIVND (reference sequence). J lost 6 bases, V lost 3 bases, and 4 bases had no gene match. The CDR3 sequence is 13 residues long. The DNA for the CDR3 is TGTGCCAGTAGTATTCGCAGGGGGAATGGCTACACCTTC. The encoded protein is CASSIRRGNGYTF.

The V gene is TRBV5-1, the J gene TRBJ2-5; D unresolved. The CDR3 is made up of 13 amino acids. Germline loops: CDR1 SGHRS, CDR2 YFSETQ. V gave up 6 bases and J gave up 7 bases, with 16 bases separating them. DNA for the CDR3: TGCGCCAGCACCGGACCAGCGACGAGGACCCAGTACTTC. Translation gives CASTGPATRTQYF. The entire variable domain, with the rest obtained from reference TRBV5-1 and TRBJ2-5, is as follows: KAGVTQTPRYLIKTRGQQVTLSCSPISGHRSVSWYQQTPGQGLQFLFEYFSETQRNKGNFPGRFSGRQFSNSRSEMNVSTLELGDSALYLCASTGPATRTQYFGPGTRLLVL.

V is TRBV5-4 and J is TRBJ2-7, with 8 bases identical to TRBD2. Per germline, CDR1 SGHNT and CDR2 YYREEE (reference sequence). V was clipped by 1 base and J by 1 base; unmatched bases: 10. The CDR3 contains 17 residues. CDR3 DNA: TGTGCCAGCAGCTTGCCGGCCGGGAGGGCCGGATCCTACGAGCAGTACTTC. Translation gives CASSLPAGRAGSYEQYF. Full variable domain (remainder filled in from reference TRBV5-4 and TRBJ2-7): ETGVTQSPTHLIKTRGQQVTLRCSSQSGHNTVSWYQQALGQGPQFIFQYYREEENGRGNFPPRFSGLQFPNYSSELNVNALELDDSALYLCASSLPAGRAGSYEQYFGPGTRLTVT.

The chain employs TRBV6-5 and TRBJ1-2, with 7 positions matching TRBD1. This CDR3 region has 15 residues. Germline trimming cut 0 bases from V and 7 bases from J; bases unmatched to any gene: 8. Germline CDR1 and CDR2: MNHEY and SVGAGI. The CDR3 spells CASSYSPTGTGGYTF. DNA for the CDR3: TGTGCCAGCAGTTACTCCCCGACAGGGACGGGTGGCTACACCTTC.

Here the CDR3 reads CASSPGLAGYTDTQYF. For the CDR3, the DNA is TGTGCCAGCAGCCCAGGACTAGCGGGGTACACAGATACGCAGTATTTT. The chain carries TRBV9 and TRBJ2-3, with TRBD2 identical over 12 bases. The V segment lost 4 bases and the J segment 2 bases; nucleotides outside the gene matches: 5. Germline CDR1 and CDR2: SGDLS and YYNGEE. The CDR3 spans 16 residues.

V is TRBV2 and J is TRBJ2-5, with D tentatively TRBD2 (5 bases). V gave up 7 bases and J gave up 4 bases, with 10 bases separating them. Germline CDR1 is SNHLY and CDR2 is FYNNEI. This CDR3 region has 12 residues. The CDR3 DNA reads as TGTGCCAGCAAGAGGGAGAGAGAGACCCAGTACTTC. Residues: CASKRERETQYF.

The chain is built from TRBV19 and TRBJ1-5; 8 bases line up with TRBD1. The germline CDR1 and CDR2 sequences are LNHDA and SQIVND (reference sequence). V lost 5 bases, J lost 3 bases, and 12 bases stayed unmatched. The CDR3 loop spans 17 amino acids. The CDR3 reads CASSPAGQGVPNQPQHF. In DNA, the CDR3 is TGTGCCAGTAGTCCCGCCGGACAGGGAGTGCCCAATCAGCCCCAGCATTTT.